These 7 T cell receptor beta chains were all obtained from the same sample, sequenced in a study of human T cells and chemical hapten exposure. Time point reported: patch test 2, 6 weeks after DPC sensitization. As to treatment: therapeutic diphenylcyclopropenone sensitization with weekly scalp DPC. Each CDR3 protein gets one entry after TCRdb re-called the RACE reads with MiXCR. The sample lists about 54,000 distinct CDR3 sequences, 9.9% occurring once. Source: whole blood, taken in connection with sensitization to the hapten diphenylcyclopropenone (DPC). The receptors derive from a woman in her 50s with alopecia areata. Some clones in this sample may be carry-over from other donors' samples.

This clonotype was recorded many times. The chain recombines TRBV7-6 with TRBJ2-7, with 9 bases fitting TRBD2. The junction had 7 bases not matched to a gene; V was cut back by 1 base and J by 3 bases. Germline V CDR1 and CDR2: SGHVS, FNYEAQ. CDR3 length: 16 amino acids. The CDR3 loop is CASSLEASGANYEQYF. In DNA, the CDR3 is TGTGCCAGCAGCTTAGAGGCTAGCGGGGCAAACTACGAGCAGTACTTC.

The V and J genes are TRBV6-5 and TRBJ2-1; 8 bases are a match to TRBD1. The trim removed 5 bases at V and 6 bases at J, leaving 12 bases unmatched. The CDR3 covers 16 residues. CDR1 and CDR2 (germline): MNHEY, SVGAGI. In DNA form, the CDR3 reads TGTGCCAGCAGTCCCTCGCGGGACAGGAAACTCAATGAGCAGTTCTTC. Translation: CASSPSRDRKLNEQFF.

Here the CDR3 reads CASSQGQAAGNTEAFF. CDR3 nucleotide sequence: TGTGCCAGCAGCCAAGGTCAGGCTGCCGGGAACACTGAAGCTTTCTTT. V usage is TRBV3-1 and J usage is TRBJ1-1; unclear D gene. This CDR3 has 16 residues. Germline loops: CDR1 LGHDT, CDR2 YNNKEL (reference sequence). Trimming left V 1 base short and J 1 base short, with 13 bases between.

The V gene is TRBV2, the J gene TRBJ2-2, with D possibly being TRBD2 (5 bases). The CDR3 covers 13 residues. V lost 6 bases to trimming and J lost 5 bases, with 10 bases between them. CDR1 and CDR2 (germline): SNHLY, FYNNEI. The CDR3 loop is CASRAEGTGELFF. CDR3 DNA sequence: TGTGCCAGCAGAGCAGAGGGAACCGGGGAGCTGTTTTTT.

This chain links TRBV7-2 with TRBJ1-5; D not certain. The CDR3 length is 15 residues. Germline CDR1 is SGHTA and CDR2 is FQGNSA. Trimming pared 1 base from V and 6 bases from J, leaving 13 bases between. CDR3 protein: CASSLGSASGQPQHF. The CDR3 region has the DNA TGTGCCAGCAGCTTAGGGAGTGCCTCCGGTCAGCCCCAGCATTTT.

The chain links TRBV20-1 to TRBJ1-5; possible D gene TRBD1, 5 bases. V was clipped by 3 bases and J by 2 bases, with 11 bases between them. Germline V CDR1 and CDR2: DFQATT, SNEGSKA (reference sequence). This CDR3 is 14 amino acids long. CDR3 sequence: CSASTRAGNQPQHF. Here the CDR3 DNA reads TGCAGTGCTAGCACCAGGGCCGGCAATCAGCCCCAGCATTTT.

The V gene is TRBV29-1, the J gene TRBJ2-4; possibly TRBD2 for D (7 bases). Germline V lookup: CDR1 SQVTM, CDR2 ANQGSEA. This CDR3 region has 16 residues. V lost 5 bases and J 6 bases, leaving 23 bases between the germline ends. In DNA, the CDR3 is TGCAGCGTTATCCGGGACACCCTTCGGGGGGCAAACATTCAGTACTTC. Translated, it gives CSVIRDTLRGANIQYF. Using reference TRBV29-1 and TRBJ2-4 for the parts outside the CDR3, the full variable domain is SAVISQKPSRDICQRGTSLTIQCQVDSQVTMMFWYRQQPGQSLTLIATANQGSEATYESGFVIDKFPISRPNLTFSTLTVSNMSPEDSSIYLCSVIRDTLRGANIQYFGAGTRLSVL.